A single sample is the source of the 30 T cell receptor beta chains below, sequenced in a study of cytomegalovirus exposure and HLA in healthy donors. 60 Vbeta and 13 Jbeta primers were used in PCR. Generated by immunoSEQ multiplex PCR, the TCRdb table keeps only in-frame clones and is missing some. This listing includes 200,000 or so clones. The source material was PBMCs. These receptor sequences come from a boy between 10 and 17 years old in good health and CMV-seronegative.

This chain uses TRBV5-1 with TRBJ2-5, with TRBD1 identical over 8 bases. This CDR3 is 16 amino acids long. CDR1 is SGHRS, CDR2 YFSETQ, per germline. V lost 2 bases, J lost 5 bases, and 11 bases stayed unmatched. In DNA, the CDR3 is TGCGCCAGCAGCTTCGAAGGCCAGGGGGCGTTTGAGACCCAGTACTTC. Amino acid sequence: CASSFEGQGAFETQYF.

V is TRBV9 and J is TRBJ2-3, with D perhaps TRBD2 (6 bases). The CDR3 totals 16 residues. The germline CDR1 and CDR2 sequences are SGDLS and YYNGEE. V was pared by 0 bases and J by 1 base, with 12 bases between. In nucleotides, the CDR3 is TGTGCCAGCAGCGTAGGAGGCGGGGACGGCACAGATACGCAGTATTTT. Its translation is CASSVGGGDGTDTQYF.

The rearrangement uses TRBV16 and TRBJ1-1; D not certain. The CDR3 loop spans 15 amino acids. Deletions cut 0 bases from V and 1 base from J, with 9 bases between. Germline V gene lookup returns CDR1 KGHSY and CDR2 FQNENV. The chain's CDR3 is CASSQSGVGNTEAFF. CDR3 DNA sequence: TGTGCCAGCAGCCAATCCGGGGTTGGGAACACTGAAGCTTTCTTT.

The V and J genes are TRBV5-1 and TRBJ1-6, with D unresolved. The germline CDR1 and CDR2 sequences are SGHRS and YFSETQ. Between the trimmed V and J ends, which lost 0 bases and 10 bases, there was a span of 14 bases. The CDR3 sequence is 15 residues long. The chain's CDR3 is CASSLASGNSSPLHF. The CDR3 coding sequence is TGCGCCAGCAGCTTGGCCTCGGGGAATTCGTCACCCCTCCACTTT.

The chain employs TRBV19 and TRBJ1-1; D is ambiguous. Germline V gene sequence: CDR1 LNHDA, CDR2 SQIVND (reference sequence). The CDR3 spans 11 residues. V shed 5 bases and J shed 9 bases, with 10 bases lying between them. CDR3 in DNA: TGTGCCAGTAGTCCCGGGAGGAAAGCTTTCTTT. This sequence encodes CASSPGRKAFF. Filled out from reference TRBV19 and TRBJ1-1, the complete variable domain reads DGGITQSPKYLFRKEGQNVTLSCEQNLNHDAMYWYRQDPGQGLRLIYYSQIVNDFQKGDIAEGYSVSREKKESFPLTVTSAQKNPTAFYLCASSPGRKAFFGQGTRLTVV.

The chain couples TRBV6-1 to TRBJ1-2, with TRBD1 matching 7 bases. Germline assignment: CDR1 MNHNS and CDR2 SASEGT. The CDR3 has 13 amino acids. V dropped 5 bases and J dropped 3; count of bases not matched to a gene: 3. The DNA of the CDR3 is TGTGCCAGCAGTTTTGGGACAGACTATGGCTACACCTTC. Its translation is CASSFGTDYGYTF.

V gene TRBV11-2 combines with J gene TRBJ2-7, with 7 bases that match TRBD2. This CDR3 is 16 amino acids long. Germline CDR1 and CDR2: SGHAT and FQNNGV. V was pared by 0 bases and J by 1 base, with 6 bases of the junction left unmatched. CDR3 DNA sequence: TGTGCCAGCAGCTTAGAAAGGTGGGGGGGATCCTACGAGCAGTACTTC. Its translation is CASSLERWGGSYEQYF.

The CDR3 DNA reads TGTGCCAGCAGTACCGACAGGGGTGGGCAGTTCTTC. Amino acids: CASSTDRGGQFF. V and J are TRBV27 and TRBJ2-1; TRBD1 matches 8 bases. This CDR3 spans 12 amino acids. The germline V gene encodes CDR1 MNHEY and CDR2 SMNVEV (reference sequence). Losses at the gene ends were 5 bases for V and 12 bases for J; bases not matched to a gene: 6.

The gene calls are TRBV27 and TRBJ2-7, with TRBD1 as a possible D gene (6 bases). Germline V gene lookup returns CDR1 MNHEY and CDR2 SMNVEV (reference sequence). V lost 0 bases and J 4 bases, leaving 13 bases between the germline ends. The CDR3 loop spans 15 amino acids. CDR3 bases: TGTGCCAGCAGTTTATCGGGGGCAGGGTCTTACGAGCAGTACTTC. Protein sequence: CASSLSGAGSYEQYF.

In nucleotides, the CDR3 is TGTGCCAGCAGCCGCGGGGGCGGCAATCAGCCCCAGCATTTT. Amino acids: CASSRGGGNQPQHF. The genes are TRBV7-2 and TRBJ1-5; maybe TRBD1 (6 bases). Between the trimmed V and J ends, which lost 5 bases and 2 bases, there was a span of 10 bases. This CDR3 has 14 amino acids. Germline CDR1 is SGHTA and CDR2 is FQGNSA.

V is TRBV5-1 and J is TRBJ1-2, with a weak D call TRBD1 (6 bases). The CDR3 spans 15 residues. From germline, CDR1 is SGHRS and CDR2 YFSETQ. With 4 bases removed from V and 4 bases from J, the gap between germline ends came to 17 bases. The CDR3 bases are TGCGCCAGCAGCCCGGACAGACAAGCAATCTATGGCTACACCTTC. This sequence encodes CASSPDRQAIYGYTF.

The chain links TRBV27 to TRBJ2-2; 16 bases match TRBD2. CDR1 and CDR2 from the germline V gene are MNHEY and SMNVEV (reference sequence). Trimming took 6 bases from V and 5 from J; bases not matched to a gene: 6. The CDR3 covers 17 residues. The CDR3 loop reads CASSLGLAGGRTGELFF. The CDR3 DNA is TGTGCCAGCAGCTTGGGACTAGCGGGGGGGCGAACCGGGGAGCTGTTTTTT.

The CDR3 spells CASTVGGAQTQYF. In DNA form, the CDR3 reads TGTGCCAGCACCGTCGGGGGGGCCCAGACCCAGTACTTC. The V call is TRBV7-2, the J call TRBJ2-5; 8 positions match TRBD2. Germline V lookup: CDR1 SGHTA, CDR2 FQGNSA. The CDR3 is 13 amino acids. The junction had 7 bases not matched to a gene; V was cut back by 7 bases and J by 6 bases.

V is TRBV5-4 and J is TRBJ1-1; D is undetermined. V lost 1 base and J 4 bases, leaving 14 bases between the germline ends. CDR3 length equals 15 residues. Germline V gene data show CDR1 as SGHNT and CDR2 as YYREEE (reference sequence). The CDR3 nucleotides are TGTGCCAGCAGCTTGAGTTTCTCCGCGGGCACTGAAGCTTTCTTT. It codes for CASSLSFSAGTEAFF.

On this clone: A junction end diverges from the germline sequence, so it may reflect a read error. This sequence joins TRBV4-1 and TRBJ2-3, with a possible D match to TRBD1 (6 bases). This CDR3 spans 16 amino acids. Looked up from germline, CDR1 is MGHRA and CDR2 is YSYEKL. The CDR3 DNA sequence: TGCGCCAGCAGCCAAGGTGGCAGGGGAAACACAGGTACGCAGTATTTT. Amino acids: CASSQGGRGNTGTQYF.

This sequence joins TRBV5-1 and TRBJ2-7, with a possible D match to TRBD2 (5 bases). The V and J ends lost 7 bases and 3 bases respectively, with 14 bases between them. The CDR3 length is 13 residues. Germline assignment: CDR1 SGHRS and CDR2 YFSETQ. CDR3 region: CASRTGLGYEQYF. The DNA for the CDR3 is TGCGCCAGCCGCACGGGGTTGGGCTACGAGCAGTACTTC.

The CDR3 sequence: CASSLPGSTGELFF. The CDR3 coding sequence is TGCGCCAGCAGCTTACCGGGGTCCACCGGGGAGCTGTTTTTT. J is TRBJ2-2 and V is TRBV5-1; perhaps TRBD2 as D (5 bases). Trimming pared 2 bases from V and 4 bases from J, leaving 9 bases between. CDR1 and CDR2 from the germline V gene are SGHRS and YFSETQ. The CDR3 extends over 14 amino acids.

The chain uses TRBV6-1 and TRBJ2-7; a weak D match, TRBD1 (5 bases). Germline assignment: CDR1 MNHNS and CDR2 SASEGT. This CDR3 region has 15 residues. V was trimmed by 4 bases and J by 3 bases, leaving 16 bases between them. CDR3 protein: CASSVSLTGNYEQYF. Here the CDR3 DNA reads TGTGCCAGCAGTGTAAGCCTCACAGGAAACTACGAGCAGTACTTC.

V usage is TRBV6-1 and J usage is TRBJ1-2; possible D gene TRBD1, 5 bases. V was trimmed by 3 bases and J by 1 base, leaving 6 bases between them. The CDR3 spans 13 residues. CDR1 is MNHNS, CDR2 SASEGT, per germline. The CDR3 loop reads CASSDRGNYGYTF. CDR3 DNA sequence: TGTGCCAGCAGTGATAGGGGTAACTATGGCTACACCTTC.

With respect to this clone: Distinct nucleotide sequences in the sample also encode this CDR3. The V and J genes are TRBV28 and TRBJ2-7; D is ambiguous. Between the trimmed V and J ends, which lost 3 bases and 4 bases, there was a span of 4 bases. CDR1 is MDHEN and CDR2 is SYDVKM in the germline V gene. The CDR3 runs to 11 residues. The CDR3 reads CASSFTYEQYF. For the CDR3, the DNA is TGTGCCAGCAGTTTTACATACGAGCAGTACTTC. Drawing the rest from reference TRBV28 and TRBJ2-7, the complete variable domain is DVKVTQSSRYLVKRTGEKVFLECVQDMDHENMFWYRQDPGLGLRLIYFSYDVKMKEKGDIPEGYSVSREKKERFSLILESASTNQTSMYLCASSFTYEQYFGPGTRLTVT.

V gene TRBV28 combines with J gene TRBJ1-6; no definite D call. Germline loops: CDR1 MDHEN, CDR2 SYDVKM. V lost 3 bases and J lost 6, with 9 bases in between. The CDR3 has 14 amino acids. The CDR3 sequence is CASSFRVSNSPLHF. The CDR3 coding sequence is TGTGCCAGCAGTTTTCGGGTTAGTAATTCACCCCTCCACTTT.

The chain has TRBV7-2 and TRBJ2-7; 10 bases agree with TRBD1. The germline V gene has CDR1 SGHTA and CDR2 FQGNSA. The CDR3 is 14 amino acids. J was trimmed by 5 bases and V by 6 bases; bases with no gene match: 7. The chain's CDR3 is CASRQTGQGNEQYF. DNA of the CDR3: TGTGCCAGCAGGCAGACGGGACAGGGGAACGAGCAGTACTTC.

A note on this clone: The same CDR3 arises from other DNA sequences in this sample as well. CDR3 amino acids: CASSAKPYEQYF. CDR3 DNA: TGTGCCAGCAGCGCGAAGCCCTACGAGCAGTACTTC. The chain is built from TRBV5-6 and TRBJ2-7; D call uncertain. V was trimmed by 4 bases and J by 2 bases, leaving 7 bases between them. Germline-derived CDR1 and CDR2 are SGHDT and YYEEEE. This CDR3 region has 12 residues.

The DNA for the CDR3 is TGTGCCACCAGCAGAGATCGGGAAGGTTGGGAGCCCCAGCATTTT. Protein product: CATSRDREGWEPQHF. J is TRBJ1-5 and V is TRBV15; no clear D gene. The CDR3 sequence is 15 residues long. V was shortened by 0 bases and J by 8 bases, with 14 bases between the two germline ends. Germline CDR1 and CDR2: LNHNV and YYDKDF (reference sequence).

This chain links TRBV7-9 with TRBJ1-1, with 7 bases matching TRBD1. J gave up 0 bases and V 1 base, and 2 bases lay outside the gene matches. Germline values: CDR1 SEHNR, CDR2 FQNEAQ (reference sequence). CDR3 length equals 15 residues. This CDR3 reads CASSLGGTVNTEAFF. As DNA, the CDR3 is TGTGCCAGCAGCTTAGGAGGGACAGTGAACACTGAAGCTTTCTTT.

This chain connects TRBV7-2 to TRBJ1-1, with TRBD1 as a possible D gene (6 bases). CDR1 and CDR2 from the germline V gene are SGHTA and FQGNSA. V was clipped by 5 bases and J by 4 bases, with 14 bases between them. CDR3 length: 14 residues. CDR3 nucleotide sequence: TGTGCCAGCAGCACTACAGGGAGGGGCACTGAAGCTTTCTTT. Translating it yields CASSTTGRGTEAFF.

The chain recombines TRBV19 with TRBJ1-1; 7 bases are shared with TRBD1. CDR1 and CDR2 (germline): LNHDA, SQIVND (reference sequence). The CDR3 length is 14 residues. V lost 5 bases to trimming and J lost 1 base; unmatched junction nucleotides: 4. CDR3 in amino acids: CASSPRQGNTEAFF. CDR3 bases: TGTGCCAGTAGTCCACGACAGGGGAACACTGAAGCTTTCTTT.

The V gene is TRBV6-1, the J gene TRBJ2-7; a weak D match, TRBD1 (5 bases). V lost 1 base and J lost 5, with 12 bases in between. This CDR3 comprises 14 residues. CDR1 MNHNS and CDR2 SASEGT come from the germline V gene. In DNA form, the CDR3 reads TGTGCCAGCAGTGAAGATGGGGCTTTGGACGAGCAGTACTTC. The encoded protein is CASSEDGALDEQYF.

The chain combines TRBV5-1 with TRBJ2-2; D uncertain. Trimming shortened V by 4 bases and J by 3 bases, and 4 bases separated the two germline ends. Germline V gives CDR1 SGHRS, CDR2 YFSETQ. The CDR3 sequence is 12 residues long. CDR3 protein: CASSRDTGELFF. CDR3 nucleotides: TGCGCCAGCAGCCGCGACACCGGGGAGCTGTTTTTT. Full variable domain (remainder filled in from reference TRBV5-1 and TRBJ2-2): KAGVTQTPRYLIKTRGQQVTLSCSPISGHRSVSWYQQTPGQGLQFLFEYFSETQRNKGNFPGRFSGRQFSNSRSEMNVSTLELGDSALYLCASSRDTGELFFGEGSRLTVL.

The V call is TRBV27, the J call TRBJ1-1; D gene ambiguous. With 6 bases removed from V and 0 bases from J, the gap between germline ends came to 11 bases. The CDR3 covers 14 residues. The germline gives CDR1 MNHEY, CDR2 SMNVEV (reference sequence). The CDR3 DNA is TGTGCCAGCAGCCCCTCCAGATTGAACACTGAAGCTTTCTTT. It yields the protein CASSPSRLNTEAFF.